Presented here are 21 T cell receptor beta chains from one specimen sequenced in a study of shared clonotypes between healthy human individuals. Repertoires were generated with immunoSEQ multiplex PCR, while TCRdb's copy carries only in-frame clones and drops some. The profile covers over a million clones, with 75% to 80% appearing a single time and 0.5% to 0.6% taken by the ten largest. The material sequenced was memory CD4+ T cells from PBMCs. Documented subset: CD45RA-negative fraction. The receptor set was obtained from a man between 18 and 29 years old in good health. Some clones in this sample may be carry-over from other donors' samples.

The CDR3 loop reads CASRGTELFGYTF. The CDR3 nucleotides read TGTGCCAGCAGAGGGACGGAGCTTTTTGGCTACACCTTC. V usage is TRBV6-5 and J usage is TRBJ1-2; a possible D gene is TRBD1 (5 bases). The germline gives CDR1 MNHEY, CDR2 SVGAGI. Trimming pared 6 bases from V and 7 bases from J, leaving 15 bases between. CDR3 length: 13 amino acids.

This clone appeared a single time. CDR3 DNA: TGTGCCAGCAGCGTAGGGGGACAGGGGAGCAAACTGTTTTTT. This translates into CASSVGGQGSKLFF. The chain recombines TRBV9 with TRBJ1-4; 10 bases match TRBD1. CDR3 size: 14 residues. Losses at the gene ends were 0 bases for V and 11 bases for J; bases not matched to a gene: 4. The germline gives CDR1 SGDLS, CDR2 YYNGEE.

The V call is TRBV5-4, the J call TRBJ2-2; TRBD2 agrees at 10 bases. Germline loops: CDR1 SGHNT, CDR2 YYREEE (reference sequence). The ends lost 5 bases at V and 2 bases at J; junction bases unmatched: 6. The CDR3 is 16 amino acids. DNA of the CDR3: TGTGCCAGCAGAAATGGACTAGCGGATAACACCGGGGAGCTGTTTTTT. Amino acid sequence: CASRNGLADNTGELFF.

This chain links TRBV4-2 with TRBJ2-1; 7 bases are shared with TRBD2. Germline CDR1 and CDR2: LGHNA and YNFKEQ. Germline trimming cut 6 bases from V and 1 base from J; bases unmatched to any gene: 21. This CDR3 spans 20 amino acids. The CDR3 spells CASSQTGLVDFLRSYNEQFF. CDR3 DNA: TGTGCCAGCAGTCAGACCGGACTAGTGGACTTCTTGCGGTCCTACAATGAGCAGTTCTTC.

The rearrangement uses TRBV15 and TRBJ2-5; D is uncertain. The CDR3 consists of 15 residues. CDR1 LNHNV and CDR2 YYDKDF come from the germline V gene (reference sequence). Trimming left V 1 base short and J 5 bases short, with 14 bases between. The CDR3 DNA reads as TGTGCCACCAGCAGAGTTTTGAACTACGGGGAGACCCAGTACTTC. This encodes CATSRVLNYGETQYF. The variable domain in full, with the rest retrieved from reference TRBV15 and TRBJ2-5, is DAMVIQNPRYQVTQFGKPVTLSCSQTLNHNVMYWYQQKSSQAPKLLFHYYDKDFNNEADTPDNFQSRRPNTSFCFLDIRSPGLGDTAMYLCATSRVLNYGETQYFGPGTRLLVL.

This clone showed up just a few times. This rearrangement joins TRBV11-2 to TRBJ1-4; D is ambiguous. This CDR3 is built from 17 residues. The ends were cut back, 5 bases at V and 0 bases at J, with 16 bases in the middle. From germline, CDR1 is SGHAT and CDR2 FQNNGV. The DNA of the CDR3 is TGTGCCAGCAGCCAGAGGGCCGATGCGTCAACTAATGAAAAACTGTTTTTT. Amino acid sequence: CASSQRADASTNEKLFF.

CDR3 sequence reads: CASTRAGLGEQYF. Here the CDR3 DNA reads TGTGCCAGCACCAGGGCCGGGCTGGGCGAGCAGTACTTC. This sequence joins TRBV28 and TRBJ2-7, with D possibly matching TRBD1 (5 bases). Germline V gene data show CDR1 as MDHEN and CDR2 as SYDVKM. CDR3 length: 13 residues. V was trimmed by 7 bases and J by 6 bases, leaving 16 bases between them.

CDR3 residues: CASRRTGPTHTIYF. CDR3 nucleotide sequence: TGTGCCAGCAGGCGGACAGGGCCCACGCACACCATATATTTT. J is TRBJ1-3 and V is TRBV28, with TRBD1 matching 8 bases. The germline V gene has CDR1 MDHEN and CDR2 SYDVKM. The CDR3 is 14 amino acids. Trimming removed 6 bases from V and 8 bases from J; junction bases left unmatched: 9.

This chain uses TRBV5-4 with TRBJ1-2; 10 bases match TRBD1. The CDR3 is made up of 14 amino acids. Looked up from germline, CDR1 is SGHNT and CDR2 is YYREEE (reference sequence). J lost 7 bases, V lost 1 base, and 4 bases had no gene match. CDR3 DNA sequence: TGTGCCAGCAGCTTGAGACAGGGGGCGGGTGGCTACACCTTC. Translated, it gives CASSLRQGAGGYTF.

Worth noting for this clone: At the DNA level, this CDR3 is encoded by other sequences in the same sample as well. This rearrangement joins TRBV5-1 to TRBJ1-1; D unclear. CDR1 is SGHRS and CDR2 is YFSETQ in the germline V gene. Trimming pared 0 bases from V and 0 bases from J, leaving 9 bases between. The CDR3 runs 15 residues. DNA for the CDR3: TGCGCCAGCAGCTTGGTTGGCAGATTGAACACTGAAGCTTTCTTT. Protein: CASSLVGRLNTEAFF.

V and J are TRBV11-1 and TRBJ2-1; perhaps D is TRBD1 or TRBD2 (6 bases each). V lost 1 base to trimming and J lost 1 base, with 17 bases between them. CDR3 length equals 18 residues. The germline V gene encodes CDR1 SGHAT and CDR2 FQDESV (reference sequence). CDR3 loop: CASSLGEGGRRSYNEQFF. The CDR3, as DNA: TGTGCCAGCAGCTTAGGCGAGGGGGGAAGAAGGTCCTACAATGAGCAGTTCTTC.

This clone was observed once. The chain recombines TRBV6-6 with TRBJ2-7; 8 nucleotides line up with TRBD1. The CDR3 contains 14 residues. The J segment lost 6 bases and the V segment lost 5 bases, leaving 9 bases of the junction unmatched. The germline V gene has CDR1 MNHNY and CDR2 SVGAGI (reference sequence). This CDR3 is CASSSGQGSREQYF. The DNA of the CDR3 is TGTGCCAGCAGTAGCGGACAGGGTAGCCGCGAGCAGTACTTC.

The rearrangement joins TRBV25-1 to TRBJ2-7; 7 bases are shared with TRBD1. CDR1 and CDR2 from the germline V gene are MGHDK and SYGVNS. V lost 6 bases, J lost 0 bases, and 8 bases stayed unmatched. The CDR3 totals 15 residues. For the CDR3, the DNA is TGTGCCAGCAGGCAAAGGGACAGCCACTCCTACGAGCAGTACTTC. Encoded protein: CASRQRDSHSYEQYF.

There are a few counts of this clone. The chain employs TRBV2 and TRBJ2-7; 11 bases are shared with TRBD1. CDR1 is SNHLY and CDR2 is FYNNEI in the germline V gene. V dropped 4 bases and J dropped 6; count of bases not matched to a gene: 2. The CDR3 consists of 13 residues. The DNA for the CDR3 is TGTGCCAGCAGTGCCGGGACAGGGGGCGAGCAGTACTTC. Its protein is CASSAGTGGEQYF.

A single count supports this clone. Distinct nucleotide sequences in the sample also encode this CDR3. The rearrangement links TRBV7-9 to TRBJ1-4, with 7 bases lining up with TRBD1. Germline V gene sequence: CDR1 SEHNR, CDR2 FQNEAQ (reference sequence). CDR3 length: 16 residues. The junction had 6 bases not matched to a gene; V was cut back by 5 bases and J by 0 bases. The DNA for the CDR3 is TGTGCCAGCAGCCTGGGACAGACTGCAACTAATGAAAAACTGTTTTTT. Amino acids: CASSLGQTATNEKLFF.

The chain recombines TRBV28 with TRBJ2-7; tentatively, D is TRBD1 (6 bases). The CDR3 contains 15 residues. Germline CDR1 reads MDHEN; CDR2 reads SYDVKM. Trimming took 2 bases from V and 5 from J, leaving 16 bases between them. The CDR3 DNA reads TGTGCCAGCAGTTTAATTACAGGGTCGCGGAACGAGCAGTACTTC. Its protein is CASSLITGSRNEQYF. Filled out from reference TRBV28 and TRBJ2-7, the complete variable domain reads DVKVTQSSRYLVKRTGEKVFLECVQDMDHENMFWYRQDPGLGLRLIYFSYDVKMKEKGDIPEGYSVSREKKERFSLILESASTNQTSMYLCASSLITGSRNEQYFGPGTRLTVT.

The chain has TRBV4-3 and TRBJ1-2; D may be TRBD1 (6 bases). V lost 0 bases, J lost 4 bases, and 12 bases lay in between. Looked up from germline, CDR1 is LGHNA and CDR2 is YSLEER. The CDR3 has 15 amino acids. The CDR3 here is CASSQDQQGVYGYTF. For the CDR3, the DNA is TGCGCCAGCAGCCAAGATCAACAGGGAGTCTATGGCTACACCTTC.

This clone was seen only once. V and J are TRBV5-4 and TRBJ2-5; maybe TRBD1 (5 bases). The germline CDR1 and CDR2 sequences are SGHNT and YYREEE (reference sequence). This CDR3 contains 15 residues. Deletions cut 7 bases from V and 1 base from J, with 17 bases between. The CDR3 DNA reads TGTGCCAGCGCTGACCAAACAGGTTTCCAAGAGACCCAGTACTTC. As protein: CASADQTGFQETQYF.

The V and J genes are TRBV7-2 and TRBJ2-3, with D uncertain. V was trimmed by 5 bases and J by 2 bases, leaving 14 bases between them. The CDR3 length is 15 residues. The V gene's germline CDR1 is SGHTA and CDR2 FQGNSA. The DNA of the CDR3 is TGTGCCAGCAGCCGTACGGGCGGTATCACAGATACGCAGTATTTT. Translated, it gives CASSRTGGITDTQYF.

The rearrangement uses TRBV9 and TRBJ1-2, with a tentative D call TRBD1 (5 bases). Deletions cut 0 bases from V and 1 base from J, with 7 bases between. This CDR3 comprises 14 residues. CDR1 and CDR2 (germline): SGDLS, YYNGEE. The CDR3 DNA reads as TGTGCCAGCAGCGTAGCTGGGGGTAACTATGGCTACACCTTC. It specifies CASSVAGGNYGYTF.

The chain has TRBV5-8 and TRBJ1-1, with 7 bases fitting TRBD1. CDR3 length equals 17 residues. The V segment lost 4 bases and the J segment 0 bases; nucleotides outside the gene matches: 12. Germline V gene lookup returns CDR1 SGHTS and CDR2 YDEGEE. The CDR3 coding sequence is TGTGCCAGCAGCCTGGGGACAGCCGCCCTGATGAACACTGAAGCTTTCTTT. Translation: CASSLGTAALMNTEAFF. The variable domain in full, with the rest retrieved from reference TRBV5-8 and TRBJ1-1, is EAGVTQSPTHLIKTRGQQATLRCSPISGHTSVYWYQQALGLGLQFLLWYDEGEERNRGNFPPRFSGRQFPNYSSELNVNALELEDSALYLCASSLGTAALMNTEAFFGQGTRLTVV.